This paragraph reports one T cell receptor (beta chain). The antigen is not known. The junction shows a germline mismatch at one end, possibly a read error. Blood RNA was derived from unsorted whole blood, and germline DNA was extracted too. Before surgery, 3.5 to 4 milliliters of EDTA blood were taken. This sample stems from a study of tumor-infiltrating lymphocytes in primary liver carcinoma. About the research overall: By surgical resection, the patients were treated for their primary liver carcinoma. The patient group consisted of men and women aged 30 to 69 years.

With around 500 ng total RNA as template and a constant-region primer, TCR beta cDNA was made. Three nested multiplex PCR rounds of slightly modified ARM-PCR generated TCR beta libraries. Use of TRBV1-TRBV30 forward primers with a C-beta reverse primer characterized the first two PCR rounds, which lasted around 11 cycles each. TCRdb re-derived calls from the multiplex PCR reads in MiXCR, one entry per CDR3 protein. The repertoire holds just over 300,000 distinct CDR3 sequences, with approximately 54% as singletons. Study-wide findings and caveats: When set against blood, tumors had a significantly higher top-250-clone fraction (p = 0.039).

CDR3 length equals 14 residues. Germline V gene lookup returns CDR1 MNHEY and CDR2 SVGAGI. The receptor was derived from a woman aged 25 to 39 with primary liver carcinoma and hepatitis B virus infection. The rearrangement links TRBV6-5 to TRBJ2-1, with no clear D. The source material was peripheral blood. CDR3 residues: CVSSYHSSYNEQFF. In nucleotides, the CDR3 is TGTGTCAGCAGTTACCACAGCTCCTACAATGAGCAGTTCTTC.